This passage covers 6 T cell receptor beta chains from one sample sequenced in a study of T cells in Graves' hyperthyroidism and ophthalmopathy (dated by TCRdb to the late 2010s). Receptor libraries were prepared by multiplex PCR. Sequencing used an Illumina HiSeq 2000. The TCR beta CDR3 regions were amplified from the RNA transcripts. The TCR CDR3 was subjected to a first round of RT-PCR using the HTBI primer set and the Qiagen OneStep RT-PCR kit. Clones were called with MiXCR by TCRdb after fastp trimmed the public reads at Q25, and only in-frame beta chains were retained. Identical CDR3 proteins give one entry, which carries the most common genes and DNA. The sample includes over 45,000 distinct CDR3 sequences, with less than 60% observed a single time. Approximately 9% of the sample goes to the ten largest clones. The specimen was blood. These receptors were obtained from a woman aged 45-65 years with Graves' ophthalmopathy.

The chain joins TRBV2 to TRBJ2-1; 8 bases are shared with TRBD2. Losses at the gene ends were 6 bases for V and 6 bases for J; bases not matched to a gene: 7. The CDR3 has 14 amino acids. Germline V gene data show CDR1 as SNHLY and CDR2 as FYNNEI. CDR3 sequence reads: CASRDLAGINEQFF. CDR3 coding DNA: TGTGCCAGCAGAGATTTAGCGGGGATCAATGAGCAGTTCTTC.

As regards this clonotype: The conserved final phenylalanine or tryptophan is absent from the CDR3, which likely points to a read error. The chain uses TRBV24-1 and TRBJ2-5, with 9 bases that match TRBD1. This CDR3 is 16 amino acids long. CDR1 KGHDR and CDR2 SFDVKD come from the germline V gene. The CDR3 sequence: CATSRIGTGNSETQYY. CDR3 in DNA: TGTGCCACCAGCCGAATCGGGACAGGGAATTCAGAGACGCAGTACTAC.

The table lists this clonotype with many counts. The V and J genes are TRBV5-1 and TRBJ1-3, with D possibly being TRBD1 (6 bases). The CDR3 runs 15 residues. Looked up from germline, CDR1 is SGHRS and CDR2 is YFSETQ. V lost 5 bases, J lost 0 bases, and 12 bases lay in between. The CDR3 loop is CASRDSTDSGNTIYF. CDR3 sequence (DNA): TGCGCCAGCAGGGACAGCACCGACTCTGGAAACACCATATATTTT.

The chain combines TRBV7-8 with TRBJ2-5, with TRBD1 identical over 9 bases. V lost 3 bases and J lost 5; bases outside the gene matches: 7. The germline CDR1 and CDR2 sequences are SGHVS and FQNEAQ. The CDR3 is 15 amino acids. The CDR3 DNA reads TGTGCCAGCAGCTTCGGGACAGGGACGTGGGAGACCCAGTACTTC. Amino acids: CASSFGTGTWETQYF.

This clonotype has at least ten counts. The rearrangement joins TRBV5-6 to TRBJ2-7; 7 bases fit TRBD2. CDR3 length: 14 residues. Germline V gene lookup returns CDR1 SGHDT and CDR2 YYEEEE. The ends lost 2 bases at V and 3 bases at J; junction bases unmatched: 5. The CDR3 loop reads CASSLGLVGYEQYF. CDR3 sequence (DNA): TGTGCCAGCAGCTTAGGACTAGTTGGCTACGAGCAGTACTTC. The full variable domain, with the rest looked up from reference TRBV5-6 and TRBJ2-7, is DAGVTQSPTHLIKTRGQQVTLRCSPKSGHDTVSWYQQALGQGPQFIFQYYEEEERQRGNFPDRFSGHQFPNYSSELNVNALLLGDSALYLCASSLGLVGYEQYFGPGTRLTVT.

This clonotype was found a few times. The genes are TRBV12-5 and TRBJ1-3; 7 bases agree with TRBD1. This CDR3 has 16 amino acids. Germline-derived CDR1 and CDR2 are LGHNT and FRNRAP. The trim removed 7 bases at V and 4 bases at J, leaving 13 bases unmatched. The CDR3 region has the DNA TGTGCTAGTGCCCAGGGGGAGGGGTGGGTAGGAAACACCATATATTTT. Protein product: CASAQGEGWVGNTIYF. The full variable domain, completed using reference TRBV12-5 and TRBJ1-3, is DARVTQTPRHKVTEMGQEVTMRCQPILGHNTVFWYRQTMMQGLELLAYFRNRAPLDDSGMPKDRFSAEMPDATLATLKIQPSEPRDSAVYFCASAQGEGWVGNTIYFGEGSWLTVV.